One TCR beta chain is described in this entry. The antigen is undetermined. TCRdb passed the 5' RACE reads through MiXCR, listing each CDR3 protein once. The sample records roughly 330,000 distinct CDR3 sequences, 6.8% being singletons. The CDR3 runs to 16 residues. This sample was taken from a study of T cells after yellow fever vaccination. Study-wide results and caveats: Among primary-vaccination clones, most reappeared after the booster, at 95% to 96% for CD4 and roughly 88% for CD8.

The source was PBMCs, collected about 49 days after the first yellow fever vaccination. This chain links TRBV21-1 with TRBJ2-7. TRBV21-1 is described as a pseudogene. The receptor was isolated from a man between 18 and 29 years old who received the YFV17D yellow fever vaccine. The CDR3 bases are TGTGCCAGCAGCAAACGCCCCAGGAGACACCCCTACGAGCAGTACTTC. This encodes CASSKRPRRHPYEQYF.